This is a list of T cell receptor beta chains from one sample in a study of CD8 T cells in ankylosing spondylitis. TCRdb redid the calling of the 5' RACE reads with MiXCR, one entry per CDR3 protein. This sample has 130,000 or so distinct CDR3 sequences, with 17% found just once. Sequenced: blood, either unsorted or a sorted T cell fraction (not recorded which). The receptors originated from a male donor with ankylosing spondylitis. CDR3s include the opening cysteine and the closing phenylalanine or tryptophan. A D gene is named only where the DNA matches it firmly. Clone size, where shown, is once, few, many, or a class for clones that have expanded.

d_gene | abundance | j_gene | v_gene | CDR3nt | CDR3aa
TRBD2 | many | TRBJ2-7 | TRBV5-6 | TGTGCCAGCAGCTTGACTAGCGGATCCTACGAGCAGTACTTC | CASSLTSGSYEQYF
- | - | TRBJ2-1 | TRBV28 | TGTGCCAGCAGTTTAAGGACACCTCATGAGCAGTTCTTC | CASSLRTPHEQFF
- | - | TRBJ2-5 | TRBV18 | TGTGCCAGCTCGCCCGACGTGGGGGCCCTCCAAGAGACCCAGTACTTC | CASSPDVGALQETQYF
- | many | TRBJ1-2 | TRBV12-3/TRBV12-4 | TGTGCCAGCAGTGACATCCAGGGACTAACCTATGGCTACACCTTC | CASSDIQGLTYGYTF
- | - | TRBJ2-1 | TRBV5-6 | TGTGCCAGCAGCACTCCCCCCCGTAGCGGTCGAGCATACAATGAGCAGTTCTTC | CASSTPPRSGRAYNEQFF
- | - | TRBJ2-1 | TRBV27 | TGTGCCAGCAGAATGCTGGGGAATGAGCAGTTCTTC | CASRMLGNEQFF
- | few | TRBJ1-1 | TRBV27 | TGTGCCAGCAGCATGGGGACTGAAGCTTTCTTT | CASSMGTEAFF
- | - | TRBJ2-3 | TRBV29-1 | TGCAGCGTTGACTCGATCCAGGGCGCAGATACGCAGTATTTT | CSVDSIQGADTQYF
- | - | TRBJ2-2 | TRBV27 | TGTGCCAGCAGTATTACAACCGGGGAGCTGTTTTTT | CASSITTGELFF
- | - | TRBJ2-7 | TRBV28 | TGTGCCAGCAGTTTACGGGCAGTGAACCCGGAGCAGTACTTC | CASSLRAVNPEQYF
TRBD2 | many | TRBJ2-7 | TRBV6-2/TRBV6-3 | TGTGCCAGCAGTTTCGGACCGCCGGGACTACACTACGAGCAGTACTTC | CASSFGPPGLHYEQYF
- | few | TRBJ2-2 | TRBV6-5 | TGTGCCAGCAGTTACACCCGCTTGAGCACGGGTACCGGGGAGCTGTTTTTT | CASSYTRLSTGTGELFF
TRBD1 | - | TRBJ2-6 | TRBV7-9 | TGTGCCAGCAGCTTAGCCCGGACAGGGACTGGGGCCAACGTCCTGACTTTC | CASSLARTGTGANVLTF
- | - | TRBJ2-2 | TRBV27 | TGTGCCAGCAGTTTGGTTCCGAACACCGGGGAGCTGTTTTTT | CASSLVPNTGELFF
TRBD1 | few | TRBJ2-1 | TRBV24-1 | TGTGCCACCGGACAGGGACAGGGGGTCTGGGAGCAGTTCTTC | CATGQGQGVWEQFF
TRBD1 | few | TRBJ2-5 | TRBV4-1 | TGCGCCAGCAGCCAAGTTTCAGGGGGAGAGACCCAGTACTTC | CASSQVSGGETQYF
TRBD2 | - | TRBJ2-5 | TRBV4-2 | TGTGCCAGCAGCCGGACGCCGGGACTAGCGGACTTCCAAGAGACCCAGTACTTC | CASSRTPGLADFQETQYF
- | medium-sized | TRBJ2-7 | TRBV27 | TGTGCCAGCAGTTTACGGAGCTCCCTTGGGGAGCAGTACTTC | CASSLRSSLGEQYF
- | few | TRBJ2-5 | TRBV28 | TGTGCCAGCAGTTTACTCGCGGACTCGCAAGAGACCCAGTACTTC | CASSLLADSQETQYF
- | - | TRBJ1-2 | TRBV4-1 | TGCGCCAGCAGCCACACGCGGGACGCCTCCAATCCAGGCACCTTC | CASSHTRDASNPGTF
- | - | TRBJ1-1 | TRBV20-1 | TGCAGTGCTAGAGTCAAGGTTGACACTGAAGCTTTCTTT | CSARVKVDTEAFF
- | - | TRBJ1-1 | TRBV28 | TGTGCCAGCAGTCCGACCCTGAACACTGAAGCTTTCTTT | CASSPTLNTEAFF
- | few | TRBJ1-2 | TRBV7-2 | TGTGCCAGCAGCTTAGGTACAGCGTCTATCGAATATGGCTACACCTTC | CASSLGTASIEYGYTF
- | many | TRBJ2-3 | TRBV20-1 | TGCAGTGCGGGTGGGGACAACACAGATACGCAGTATTTT | CSAGGDNTDTQYF
TRBD2 | - | TRBJ2-1 | TRBV5-1 | TGCGCCAGCACCCTAGCGGGCAATGAGCAGTTCTTC | CASTLAGNEQFF
TRBD2 | - | TRBJ2-3 | TRBV11-1 | TGTGCCAGCAGCGCCCCCGGGGCTAGCGGAATCCTCACAGATACGCAGTATTTT | CASSAPGASGILTDTQYF
TRBD2 | - | TRBJ2-1 | TRBV6-5 | TGTGCCAGCAGTTCAAGGACTAGCGGAAACTTTTACAATGAGCAGTTCTTC | CASSSRTSGNFYNEQFF
TRBD1 | few | TRBJ1-2 | TRBV29-1 | TGCAGCGTTGAAGATCGCGGGACAGGGCATGGCTACACCTTC | CSVEDRGTGHGYTF
TRBD2 | - | TRBJ2-1 | TRBV3-1 | TGTGCCAGCTCCCAAGAGGTGGGGACTAGCGGGAACATCTACAATGAGCAGTTCTTC | CASSQEVGTSGNIYNEQFF
TRBD1 | few | TRBJ1-2 | TRBV3-1 | TGTGCCAGCAGCCACGCCCGGGACAGGGCCGGCCGATGGTATGGCTACACCTTC | CASSHARDRAGRWYGYTF
- | - | TRBJ2-7 | TRBV6-5 | TGTGCCAGCAGTAACCGGGGTAAAAGCTCCTACGAGCAGTACTTC | CASSNRGKSSYEQYF
- | - | TRBJ2-7 | TRBV7-9 | TGTGCCAGCAGCTTAGCTAGCGGTGAGGCCTACGAGCAGTACTTC | CASSLASGEAYEQYF
TRBD2 | - | TRBJ2-1 | TRBV29-1 | TGCAGCGTTCCCAGGGGAGCGGGAGTCCGGTACAATGAGCAGTTCTTC | CSVPRGAGVRYNEQFF
- | few | TRBJ1-1 | TRBV3-1 | TGTGCCAGCAGCCAAGGGACAGAGGAAGCTTTCTTT | CASSQGTEEAFF
TRBD2 | few | TRBJ2-1 | TRBV4-1 | TGCGCCAGCAGCCAGATGTTGACTAGCGGGTACAATGAGCAGTTCTTC | CASSQMLTSGYNEQFF
- | few | TRBJ2-7 | TRBV15 | TGTGCCACCAGAGATCAGAGCTCCTACGAGCAGTACTTC | CATRDQSSYEQYF
- | few | TRBJ2-3 | TRBV3-1 | TGTGCCAGCAGCCAAGATTCGAGTTTTAATACGCAGTATTTT | CASSQDSSFNTQYF